A selection of T cell receptor beta chains follows, all from one sample in a study of control samples from healthy donors and cancer patients. Libraries were prepared by immunoSEQ multiplex PCR; TCRdb keeps only in-frame clonotypes and omits some of them. The table shows some 140,000 clones, with 90% to 95% occurring only once. The sequenced material came from PBMCs. Receptors were obtained from a man aged 55 to 70 with colorectal cancer. Both conserved end residues are part of each CDR3. D genes are given only for firm matches. The size entry is marked missing in some rows and otherwise reads once, few, many or a size class.

v_gene: TRBV24-1; abundance: -; j_gene: TRBJ2-5; d_gene: -; CDR3nt: TGTGCCACCAGTGATCGCTTGGGGATGACAGAGACCCAGTACTTC; CDR3aa: CATSDRLGMTETQYF
v_gene: TRBV7-2; abundance: -; j_gene: TRBJ2-2; d_gene: -; CDR3nt: TGTGCCAGCAGGCAGGGGTTCACCGGGGAGCTGTTTTTT; CDR3aa: CASRQGFTGELFF
v_gene: TRBV2; abundance: -; j_gene: TRBJ2-1; d_gene: -; CDR3nt: TGTGCCAGCAGTGAGTCGGGGGTGAACAATGAGCAGTTCTTC; CDR3aa: CASSESGVNNEQFF
v_gene: TRBV6-5; abundance: -; j_gene: TRBJ1-5; d_gene: -; CDR3nt: TGTGCCAGCACCAGAGACACTAGCAATCAGCCCCAGCATTTT; CDR3aa: CASTRDTSNQPQHF
v_gene: TRBV6-6; abundance: -; j_gene: TRBJ1-4; d_gene: TRBD1; CDR3nt: TGTGCCAGCAGGCGGGACAGCCTTCTAACTAATGAAAAACTGTTTTTT; CDR3aa: CASRRDSLLTNEKLFF
v_gene: TRBV4-2; abundance: -; j_gene: TRBJ1-1; d_gene: -; CDR3nt: TGTGCCAGCAGCCAAGAAGGTGAAGGGCTGAACACTGAAGCTTTCTTT; CDR3aa: CASSQEGEGLNTEAFF
v_gene: TRBV11-2; abundance: once; j_gene: TRBJ2-7; d_gene: TRBD1; CDR3nt: TGTGCCAGCAGCTTAGGAGGGACAGGTGGTTACGAGCAGTACTTC; CDR3aa: CASSLGGTGGYEQYF
v_gene: TRBV2; abundance: -; j_gene: TRBJ1-5; d_gene: -; CDR3nt: TGTGCCAGCAGTGAACTTGCCAGGGTCAATCAGCCCCAGCATTTT; CDR3aa: CASSELARVNQPQHF
v_gene: TRBV18; abundance: -; j_gene: TRBJ2-5; d_gene: -; CDR3nt: TGTGCCAGCTCTAGGGGAGCGGTGCAAGAGACCCAGTACTTC; CDR3aa: CASSRGAVQETQYF
v_gene: TRBV7-9; abundance: -; j_gene: TRBJ1-6; d_gene: -; CDR3nt: TGTGCCAGCAGCCCACAGGGCGGTAATTCACCCCTCCACTTT; CDR3aa: CASSPQGGNSPLHF
v_gene: TRBV4-2; abundance: -; j_gene: TRBJ1-4; d_gene: -; CDR3nt: TGTGCCAGCAGACCCGGAAGGACTAATGAAAAACTGTTTTTT; CDR3aa: CASRPGRTNEKLFF
v_gene: TRBV15; abundance: -; j_gene: TRBJ2-7; d_gene: -; CDR3nt: TGTGCCACCAGCAGAGATTTGACCTACGAGCAGTACTTC; CDR3aa: CATSRDLTYEQYF
v_gene: TRBV18; abundance: -; j_gene: TRBJ1-2; d_gene: TRBD1; CDR3nt: TGTGCCAGCTCACCACCCGTCCCTACAGGGGATTGGACCTTC; CDR3aa: CASSPPVPTGDWTF
v_gene: TRBV4-1; abundance: -; j_gene: TRBJ1-1; d_gene: -; CDR3nt: TGCGCCAGCAGCCGCTTGGCTCGGGGGCAGACTGAAGCTTTCTTT; CDR3aa: CASSRLARGQTEAFF
v_gene: TRBV5-8; abundance: -; j_gene: TRBJ2-5; d_gene: -; CDR3nt: TGTGCCAGCAGCTCAACCACGATCAGGGGGACCCAGTACTTC; CDR3aa: CASSSTTIRGTQYF
v_gene: TRBV4-3; abundance: -; j_gene: TRBJ2-5; d_gene: TRBD1; CDR3nt: TGCGCCAGCAGCCAAGATTTGGGACAGGGGCAAGAGACCCAGTACTTC; CDR3aa: CASSQDLGQGQETQYF
v_gene: TRBV19; abundance: -; j_gene: TRBJ2-7; d_gene: -; CDR3nt: TGTGCCAGTAGTTTGGGGGGAAACTACGAGCAGTACTTC; CDR3aa: CASSLGGNYEQYF
v_gene: TRBV5-5; abundance: -; j_gene: TRBJ2-7; d_gene: TRBD2; CDR3nt: TGTGCCAGCAGCTTGGAACTAGCGGGGATCTACGAGCAGTACTTC; CDR3aa: CASSLELAGIYEQYF
v_gene: TRBV7-9; abundance: -; j_gene: TRBJ1-6; d_gene: TRBD1; CDR3nt: TGTGCCCTGGGGGACAGTGGTTCACCCCTCCACTTT; CDR3aa: CALGDSGSPLHF
v_gene: TRBV10-3; abundance: -; j_gene: TRBJ2-1; d_gene: TRBD1; CDR3nt: TGTGCCTCCACCGGACAGGTCAACAATGAGCAGTTCTTC; CDR3aa: CASTGQVNNEQFF